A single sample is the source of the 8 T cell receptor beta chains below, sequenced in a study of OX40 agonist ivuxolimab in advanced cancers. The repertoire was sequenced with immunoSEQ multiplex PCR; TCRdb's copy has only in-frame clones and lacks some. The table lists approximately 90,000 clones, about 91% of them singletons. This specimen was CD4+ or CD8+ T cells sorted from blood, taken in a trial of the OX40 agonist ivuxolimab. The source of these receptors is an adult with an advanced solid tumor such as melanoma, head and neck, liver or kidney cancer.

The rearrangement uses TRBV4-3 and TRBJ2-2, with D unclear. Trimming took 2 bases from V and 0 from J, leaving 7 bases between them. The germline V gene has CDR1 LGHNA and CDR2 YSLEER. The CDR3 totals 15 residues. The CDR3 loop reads CASSQLIANTGELFF. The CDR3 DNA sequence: TGCGCCAGCAGCCAACTCATCGCGAACACCGGGGAGCTGTTTTTT.

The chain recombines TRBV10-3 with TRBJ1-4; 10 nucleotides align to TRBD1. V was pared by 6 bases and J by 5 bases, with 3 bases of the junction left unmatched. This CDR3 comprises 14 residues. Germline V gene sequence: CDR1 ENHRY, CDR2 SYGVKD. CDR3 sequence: CAIRGQGQNEKLFF. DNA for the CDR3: TGTGCCATCAGGGGACAGGGGCAAAATGAAAAACTGTTTTTT.

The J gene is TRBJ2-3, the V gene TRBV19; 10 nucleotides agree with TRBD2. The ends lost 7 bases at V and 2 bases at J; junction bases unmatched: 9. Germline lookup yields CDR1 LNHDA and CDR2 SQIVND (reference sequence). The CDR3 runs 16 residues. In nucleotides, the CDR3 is TGTGCCAGTACCCCATGGACTAGCGGATCCACAGATACGCAGTATTTT. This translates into CASTPWTSGSTDTQYF.

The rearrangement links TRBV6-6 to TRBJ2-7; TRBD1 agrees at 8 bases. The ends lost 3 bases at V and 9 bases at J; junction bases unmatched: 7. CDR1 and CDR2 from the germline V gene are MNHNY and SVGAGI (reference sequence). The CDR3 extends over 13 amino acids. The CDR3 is CASSYGTGEGQYF. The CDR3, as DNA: TGTGCCAGCAGTTATGGGACAGGTGAAGGGCAGTACTTC.

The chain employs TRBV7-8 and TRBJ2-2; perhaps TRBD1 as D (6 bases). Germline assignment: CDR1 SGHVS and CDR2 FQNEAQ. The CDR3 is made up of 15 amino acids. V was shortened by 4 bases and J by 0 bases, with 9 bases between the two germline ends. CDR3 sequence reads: CASSSGTPNTGELFF. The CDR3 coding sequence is TGTGCCAGCAGCTCCGGGACACCGAACACCGGGGAGCTGTTTTTT. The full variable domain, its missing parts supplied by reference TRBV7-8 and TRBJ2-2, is GAGVSQSPRYKVAKRGQDVALRCDPISGHVSLFWYQQALGQGPEFLTYFQNEAQLDKSGLPSDRFFAERPEGSVSTLKIQRTQQEDSAVYLCASSSGTPNTGELFFGEGSRLTVL.

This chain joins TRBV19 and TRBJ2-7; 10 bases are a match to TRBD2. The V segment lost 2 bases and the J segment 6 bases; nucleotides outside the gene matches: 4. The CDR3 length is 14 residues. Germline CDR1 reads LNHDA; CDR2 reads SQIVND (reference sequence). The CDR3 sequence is CASSISLAGVEQYF. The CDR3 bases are TGTGCCAGTAGTATATCGCTAGCGGGAGTCGAGCAGTACTTC.

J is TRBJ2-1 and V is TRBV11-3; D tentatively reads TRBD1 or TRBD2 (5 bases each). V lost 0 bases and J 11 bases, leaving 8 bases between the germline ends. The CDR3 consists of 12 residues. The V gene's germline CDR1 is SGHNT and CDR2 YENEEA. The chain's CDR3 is CASSLERGQQFF. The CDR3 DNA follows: TGTGCCAGCAGCTTAGAAAGGGGACAGCAGTTCTTC.

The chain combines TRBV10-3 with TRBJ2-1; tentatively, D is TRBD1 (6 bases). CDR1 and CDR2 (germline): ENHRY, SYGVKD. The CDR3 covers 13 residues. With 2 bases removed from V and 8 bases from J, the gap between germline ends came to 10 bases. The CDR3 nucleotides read TGTGCCATCAGTGAGGGACAGCCCGATGAGCAGTTCTTC. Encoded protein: CAISEGQPDEQFF.